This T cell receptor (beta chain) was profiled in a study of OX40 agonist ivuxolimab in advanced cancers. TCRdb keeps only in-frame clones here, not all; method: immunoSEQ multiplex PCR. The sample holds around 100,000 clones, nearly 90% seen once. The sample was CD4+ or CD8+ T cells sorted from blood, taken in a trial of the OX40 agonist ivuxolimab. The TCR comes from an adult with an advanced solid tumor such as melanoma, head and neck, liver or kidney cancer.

The CDR3 nucleotides read TGCGCCAGCAGCTTAACAACCAGGGGGCGCCGGGAGACCCAGTACTTC. Translating gives CASSLTTRGRRETQYF. The V gene is TRBV5-1, the J gene TRBJ2-5, with 8 bases fitting TRBD1. V trimming: 2 bases; J trimming: 5 bases; junction bases outside the gene matches: 11. Germline lookup yields CDR1 SGHRS and CDR2 YFSETQ. This CDR3 is built from 16 residues.